The 19 T cell receptor beta chains below all came from one sample that was sequenced in a study of blood T cells in healthy people across ages. Then a second PCR, running about 6 to 11 cycles, was carried out with a sample-barcoded 5' primer and a J-beta primer mix. One entry per CDR3 protein, called by TCRdb with MiXCR from the 5' RACE reads. The sample has 600,000 to 650,000 distinct CDR3 sequences, 58% seen once. Specimen: blood. These receptors originate from a man between 60 and 75 years old in good health.

This chain connects TRBV3-1 to TRBJ2-1, with 8 nucleotides matching TRBD1. The trim removed 4 bases at V and 7 bases at J, leaving 6 bases unmatched. The germline gives CDR1 LGHDT, CDR2 YNNKEL (reference sequence). This CDR3 is built from 14 residues. The CDR3, as DNA: TGTGCCAGCAGCCGGACAGGGTATGGGAATGAGCAGTTCTTC. This sequence encodes CASSRTGYGNEQFF.

This clonotype was counted once. The chain uses TRBV18 and TRBJ1-2; the D gene is possibly TRBD1 (6 bases). Germline CDR1 KGHSH, CDR2 LQKENI. The CDR3 is 17 amino acids. V shed 0 bases and J shed 8 bases, with 22 bases lying between them. In DNA, the CDR3 is TGTGCCAGCTCACCACCTACCGCAGGGGTGGGCGCAAAAGGCTACACCTTC. This gives the protein CASSPPTAGVGAKGYTF.

This CDR3 is CASSESLLVGSMGNEQFF. The DNA of the CDR3 is TGCGCCAGCAGTGAGTCTCTCCTAGTGGGATCCATGGGCAATGAGCAGTTCTTC. The rearrangement joins TRBV10-2 to TRBJ2-1, with no clear D. This CDR3 spans 18 amino acids. Germline values: CDR1 WSHSY, CDR2 SAAADI. The V end lost 0 bases, the J end lost 6 bases, and 21 bases lay between the germline ends.

This chain links TRBV20-1 with TRBJ2-4, with a weak D call TRBD1 (5 bases). V lost 0 bases and J lost 2, with 8 bases in between. This CDR3 spans 14 amino acids. The germline CDR1 and CDR2 sequences are DFQATT and SNEGSKA (reference sequence). This chain's CDR3 is CSARERGSKNIQYF. The CDR3 DNA reads TGCAGTGCTAGAGAAAGGGGCTCCAAAAACATTCAGTACTTC.

The chain links TRBV3-1 to TRBJ1-2, with D unresolved. Trimming stripped 3 bases from V and 3 bases from J, with 20 bases between. The CDR3 covers 17 residues. Looked up from germline, CDR1 is LGHDT and CDR2 is YNNKEL (reference sequence). The CDR3 loop is CASSQSGDERLHYGYTF. For the CDR3, the DNA is TGTGCCAGCAGCCAGTCAGGTGACGAGCGCCTTCACTATGGCTACACCTTC. The full variable domain, rest sourced from reference TRBV3-1 and TRBJ1-2, is DTAVSQTPKYLVTQMGNDKSIKCEQNLGHDTMYWYKQDSKKFLKIMFSYNNKELIINETVPNRFSPKSPDKAHLNLHINSLELGDSAVYFCASSQSGDERLHYGYTFGSGTRLTVV.

The V and J genes are TRBV7-2 and TRBJ1-4; D not resolved. This CDR3 is 17 amino acids long. Trimming stripped 1 base from V and 2 bases from J, with 14 bases between. The germline V gene encodes CDR1 SGHTA and CDR2 FQGNSA. The DNA for the CDR3 is TGTGCCAGCAGCTTAGACATTTTGGGATCTACTAATGAAAAACTGTTTTTT. Its protein is CASSLDILGSTNEKLFF.

The chain has TRBV5-6 and TRBJ2-5, with 8 positions matching TRBD1. CDR1 SGHDT and CDR2 YYEEEE come from the germline V gene. The CDR3 consists of 15 residues. V was clipped by 3 bases and J by 4 bases; unmatched bases: 8. In nucleotides, the CDR3 is TGTGCCAGCAGCTACCCGACAGGGGAGGCAGAGACCCAGTACTTC. It is translated as CASSYPTGEAETQYF.

This clonotype was seen a single time. The chain combines TRBV5-1 with TRBJ2-7; D may be TRBD1 or TRBD2 (5 bases each). This CDR3 spans 14 amino acids. Germline lookup yields CDR1 SGHRS and CDR2 YFSETQ. V dropped 5 bases and J dropped 6 bases, with 18 bases sitting between them. CDR3 in DNA: TGCGCCAGCAGGGGTGGGACGGATACCTTCGAGCAGTACTTC. It specifies CASRGGTDTFEQYF.

V is TRBV2 and J is TRBJ2-7; D remains ambiguous. Per germline, CDR1 SNHLY and CDR2 FYNNEI. The CDR3 has 13 amino acids. The ends were cut back, 3 bases at V and 3 bases at J, with 9 bases in the middle. Here the CDR3 reads CASSETLDYEQYF. The CDR3 bases are TGTGCCAGCAGTGAGACCCTGGACTACGAGCAGTACTTC.

J is TRBJ2-6 and V is TRBV5-1; D might be TRBD1 (6 bases). The germline V gene encodes CDR1 SGHRS and CDR2 YFSETQ. This CDR3 contains 17 residues. The germline V and J ends were trimmed by 4 bases and 4 bases, with 18 bases remaining between them. CDR3 in amino acids: CASSRNTGSYGANVLTF. DNA for the CDR3: TGCGCCAGCAGCCGAAATACAGGGTCGTACGGGGCCAACGTCCTGACTTTC.

V and J are TRBV7-9 and TRBJ2-5, with D perhaps assigned TRBD1 or TRBD2 (8 bases each). Germline CDR1 reads SEHNR; CDR2 reads FQNEAQ (reference sequence). The CDR3 length is 19 residues. The V and J ends lost 3 bases and 0 bases respectively, with 23 bases between them. The CDR3 loop reads CASSFRTGSQRGNQETQYF. As DNA, the CDR3 is TGTGCCAGCAGCTTTCGGACAGGGTCACAGCGGGGGAACCAAGAGACCCAGTACTTC.

This clonotype was counted a few times. The V call is TRBV6-2 or TRBV6-3, the J call TRBJ1-4; 7 nucleotides align to TRBD1. The CDR3 runs 17 residues. V lost 2 bases and J lost 6; bases outside the gene matches: 12. Germline assignment: CDR1 MNHEY and CDR2 SVGEGT. In DNA form, the CDR3 reads TGTGCCAGCAGTTACGGGGGACACAGGGGAGAAGATGAAAAACTGTTTTTT. This sequence encodes CASSYGGHRGEDEKLFF.

This clonotype was counted only a few times. The genes are TRBV4-1 and TRBJ2-7; 13 positions agree with TRBD2. The germline V gene encodes CDR1 MGHRA and CDR2 YSYEKL. This CDR3 region has 15 residues. V dropped 4 bases and J dropped 4; count of bases not matched to a gene: 4. The CDR3 nucleotides are TGCGCCAGCAGCCGAGGACTAGCGGGGGATTACGAGCAGTACTTC. It codes for CASSRGLAGDYEQYF.

The rearrangement joins TRBV14 to TRBJ1-1; the D is unclear. The ends were cut back, 3 bases at V and 0 bases at J, with 8 bases in the middle. CDR1 is SGHDN and CDR2 is FVKESK in the germline V gene. The CDR3 extends over 14 amino acids. This CDR3 is CASSQQIMNTEAFF. The CDR3 DNA follows: TGTGCCAGCAGCCAGCAGATAATGAACACTGAAGCTTTCTTT.

The V gene is TRBV12-3 or TRBV12-4, the J gene TRBJ2-7; D not certain. Deletions cut 11 bases from V and 3 bases from J, with 14 bases between. The CDR3 is made up of 12 amino acids. This chain's CDR3 is CASRREDYEQYF. The DNA for the CDR3 is TGTGCCTCCCGCCGCGAGGACTACGAGCAGTACTTC.

This clonotype has more than one count but fewer than ten. The V call is TRBV29-1, the J call TRBJ2-5, with D tentatively TRBD1 (6 bases). The CDR3 runs to 14 residues. Germline V gives CDR1 SQVTM, CDR2 ANQGSEA. Trimming took 7 bases from V and 5 from J, leaving 20 bases between them. The DNA of the CDR3 is TGCAGCGCTGCGCTTGGGGGCTCTCGGGAGACCCAGTACTTC. Protein product: CSAALGGSRETQYF.

The rearrangement links TRBV28 to TRBJ2-3; D is unclear. This CDR3 region has 14 residues. CDR1 and CDR2 (germline): MDHEN, SYDVKM. Trimming cost V 6 bases and J 2 bases, with 12 bases left between them. The CDR3 protein is CASRADTSTDTQYF. The CDR3 coding sequence is TGTGCCAGCAGGGCAGACACTTCCACAGATACGCAGTATTTT. The full variable domain, its missing parts supplied by reference TRBV28 and TRBJ2-3, is DVKVTQSSRYLVKRTGEKVFLECVQDMDHENMFWYRQDPGLGLRLIYFSYDVKMKEKGDIPEGYSVSREKKERFSLILESASTNQTSMYLCASRADTSTDTQYFGPGTRLTVL.

This clonotype was found a few times. The rearrangement uses TRBV24-1 and TRBJ2-7; 7 bases are a match to TRBD1. Per the germline V gene, CDR1 is KGHDR and CDR2 is SFDVKD. The CDR3 runs to 15 residues. V shed 7 bases, J shed 7 bases, and the junction held 15 bases outside the gene matches. The CDR3 sequence is CATSRQGRWIEEQYF. The CDR3 DNA is TGTGCCACCAGCAGACAGGGAAGATGGATTGAAGAGCAGTACTTC.

This rearrangement joins TRBV2 to TRBJ2-2; D possibly corresponds to TRBD1 (6 bases). V lost 4 bases, J lost 1 base, and 13 bases lay in between. The CDR3 spans 16 residues. From germline, CDR1 is SNHLY and CDR2 FYNNEI. The CDR3 sequence: CASSVTGGLNTGELFF. CDR3 sequence (DNA): TGTGCCAGCAGTGTAACTGGGGGCCTGAACACCGGGGAGCTGTTTTTT.